This T cell receptor beta chain was recorded in a study of a mutant IDH1 vaccine in newly diagnosed glioma. Study background: Vaccine dosing followed radiotherapy by 4-6 weeks, or accompanied temozolomide cycles. Sex among treated patients split 62.5% male, roughly 40% female; mean age was approximately 40 years. Previous care, which was radiotherapy, temozolomide, or both, most often involved both. Notes on the study in general: The occurrence of vaccine-induced immune responses was seen in 93.3% of patients.

Of note for this clone: The antigen is unknown.

The ends were cut back, 1 base at V and 7 bases at J, with 12 bases in the middle. This CDR3 has 14 amino acids. Germline V lookup: CDR1 LGHNA, CDR2 YSLEER. Produced via immunoSEQ multiplex PCR; TCRdb's table is partial and in-frame only. Seen here are some 59,000 clones, around 91% observed once, and the top ten hold approximately 1.9%. The time point denotes: week 11, during vaccination. Every vaccine dose comprised 300 ug of mutant IDH1 20-mer peptide plus topical imiquimod. Source: PBMCs, taken from a glioma patient whose treatment included an IDH1 peptide vaccine. The chain couples TRBV4-3 to TRBJ2-3; a possible D gene is TRBD2 (5 bases). This receptor was taken from a middle-aged man with glioma. As DNA, the CDR3 is TGCGCCAGCAGCCAAGGGTCAGCTAGCAATACGCAGTATTTT. This encodes CASSQGSASNTQYF.